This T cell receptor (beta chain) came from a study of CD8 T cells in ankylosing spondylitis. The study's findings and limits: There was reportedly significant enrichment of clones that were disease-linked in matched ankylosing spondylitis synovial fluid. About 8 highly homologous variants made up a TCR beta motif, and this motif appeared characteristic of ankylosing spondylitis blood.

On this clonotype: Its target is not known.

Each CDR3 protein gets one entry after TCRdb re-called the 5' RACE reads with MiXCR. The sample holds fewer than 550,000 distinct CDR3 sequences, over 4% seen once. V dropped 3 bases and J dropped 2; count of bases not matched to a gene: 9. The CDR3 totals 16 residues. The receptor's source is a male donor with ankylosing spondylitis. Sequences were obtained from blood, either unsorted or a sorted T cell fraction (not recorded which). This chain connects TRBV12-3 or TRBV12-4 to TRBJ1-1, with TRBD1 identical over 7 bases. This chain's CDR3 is CASSFSTGPYNTEAFF. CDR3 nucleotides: TGTGCCAGCAGTTTTTCGACAGGGCCGTACAACACTGAAGCTTTCTTT.